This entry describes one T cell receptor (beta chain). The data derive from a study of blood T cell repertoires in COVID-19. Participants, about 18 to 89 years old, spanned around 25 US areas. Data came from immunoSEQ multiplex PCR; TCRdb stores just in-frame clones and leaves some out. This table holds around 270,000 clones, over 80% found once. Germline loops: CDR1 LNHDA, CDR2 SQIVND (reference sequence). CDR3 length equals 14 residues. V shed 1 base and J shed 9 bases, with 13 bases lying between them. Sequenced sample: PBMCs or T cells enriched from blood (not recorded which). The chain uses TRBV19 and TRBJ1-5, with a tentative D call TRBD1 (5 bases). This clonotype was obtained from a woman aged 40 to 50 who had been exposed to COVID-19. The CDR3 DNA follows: TGTGCCAGTAGTATAGGGACACCCCAATCGCCCCAGCATTTT. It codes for CASSIGTPQSPQHF.